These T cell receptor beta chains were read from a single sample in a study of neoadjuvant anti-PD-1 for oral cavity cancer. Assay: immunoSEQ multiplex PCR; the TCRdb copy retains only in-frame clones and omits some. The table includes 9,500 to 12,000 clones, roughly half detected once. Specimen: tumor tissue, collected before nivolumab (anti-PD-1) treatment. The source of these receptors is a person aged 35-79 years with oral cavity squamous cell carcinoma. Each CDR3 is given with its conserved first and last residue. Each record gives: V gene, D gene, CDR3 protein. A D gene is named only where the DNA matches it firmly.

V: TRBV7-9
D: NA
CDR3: CASSQAPEQFF

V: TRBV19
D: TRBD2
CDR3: CASSMELRTSGGRNEQFF

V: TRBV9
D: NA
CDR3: CASSPSGNTIYF

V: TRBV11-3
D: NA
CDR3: CASSLGQPDSEAFF

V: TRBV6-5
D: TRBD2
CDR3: CASSTSGENTGELFF

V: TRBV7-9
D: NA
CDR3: CASSFGGAPEAFF

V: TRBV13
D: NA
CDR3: CASSEWAGRDGYTF

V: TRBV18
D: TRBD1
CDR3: CASSAGTGGRGSPLHF

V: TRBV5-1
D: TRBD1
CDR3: CASSLGRQGGNYGYTF

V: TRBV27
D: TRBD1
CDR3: CASSTGGLEQYF

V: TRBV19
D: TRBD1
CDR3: CASSIPLPAGTGAKVTEAFF

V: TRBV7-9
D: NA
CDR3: CASTRGGQENEKLFF

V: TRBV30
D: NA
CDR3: CAWSGGSDNSPLHF

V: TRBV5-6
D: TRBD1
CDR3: CASSSSLTGEKKLFF

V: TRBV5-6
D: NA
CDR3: CASSNIATNEKLFF

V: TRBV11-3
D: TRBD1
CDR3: CASSPTGQAYNEQFF

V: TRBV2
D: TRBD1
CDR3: CASRDPGQGYNEQFF

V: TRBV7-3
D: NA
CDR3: CASSPRDSETQYF

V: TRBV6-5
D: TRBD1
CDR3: CATTPGQGTNEQFF

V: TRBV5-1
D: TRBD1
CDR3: CASSPTGGSYEQYF

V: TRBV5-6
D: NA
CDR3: CASSLGFDTEAFF

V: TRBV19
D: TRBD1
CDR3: CASRTLTGTANYGYTF

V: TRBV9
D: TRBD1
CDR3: CASSVVAGGNGTEAFF

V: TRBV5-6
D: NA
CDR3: CASSSRGGSSYNSPLHF

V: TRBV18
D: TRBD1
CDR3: CASSPTGGEANVLTF

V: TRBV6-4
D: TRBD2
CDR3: CASSDSAGGPDTQYF

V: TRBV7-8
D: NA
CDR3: CASSSTRTSSNQPQHF

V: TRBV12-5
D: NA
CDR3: CASALGGAIQPQHF

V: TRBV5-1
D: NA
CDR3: CASSLSGTGAEAFF

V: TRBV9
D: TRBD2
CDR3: CASSVGTIAGFTDTQYF

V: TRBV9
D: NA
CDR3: CASSVDQGGPADTQYF

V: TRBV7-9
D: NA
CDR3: CASSLGGNIQYF

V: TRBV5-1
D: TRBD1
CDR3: CASSPRQGLSYEQYF

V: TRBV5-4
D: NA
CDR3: CASSPSNRMNTEAFF

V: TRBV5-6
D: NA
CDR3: CASSAQGENEQYF

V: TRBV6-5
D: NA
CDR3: CASSSDTSNQPQHF

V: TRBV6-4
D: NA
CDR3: CASRDPASDTNEQFF

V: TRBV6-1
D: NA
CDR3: CASSEGVEGVSGYTF

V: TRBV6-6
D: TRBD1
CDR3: CASRSEQGWGTEAFF

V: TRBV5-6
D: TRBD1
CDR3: CASSPGTGELNYGYTF

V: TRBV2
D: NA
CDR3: CASSVGYTEAFF